A single sample gave rise to the 29 T cell receptor beta chains below, sequenced in a study of blood T cell repertoires in COVID-19. Profiled with immunoSEQ multiplex PCR; TCRdb holds only in-frame clones, not every one. The profile shows about 350,000 clones, less than 90% of them singletons. The sample consisted of peripheral blood. The receptors originated from a woman aged 55-69 years with COVID-19, enrolled during active disease.

This clone was detected once. The CDR3 DNA reads TGTGCCAGCAGCCCCGCCGGGGGAGGTGGAAATCAGCCCCAGCATTTT. Its translation is CASSPAGGGGNQPQHF. This chain uses TRBV6-6 with TRBJ1-5, with D perhaps TRBD1 (5 bases). V dropped 6 bases and J dropped 4 bases, with 19 bases sitting between them. The CDR3 spans 16 residues. Germline assignment: CDR1 MNHNY and CDR2 SVGAGI (reference sequence).

The V gene is TRBV19, the J gene TRBJ1-5; maybe TRBD1 (6 bases). This CDR3 spans 17 amino acids. Germline V gene sequence: CDR1 LNHDA, CDR2 SQIVND (reference sequence). With 4 bases removed from V and 2 bases from J, the gap between germline ends came to 18 bases. The CDR3 DNA follows: TGTGCCAGTAGTAATCAACTACAGGGACGGGGCAATCAGCCCCAGCATTTT. This sequence encodes CASSNQLQGRGNQPQHF.

The chain recombines TRBV30 with TRBJ2-6, with D possibly matching TRBD1 (5 bases). In germline, CDR1 is GTSNPN, CDR2 SVGIG (reference sequence). Trimming took 8 bases from V and 1 from J, leaving 18 bases between them. This CDR3 has 16 amino acids. The CDR3: CATRQSYHSGANVLTF. The CDR3, as DNA: TGTGCCACCCGACAGTCCTACCATTCTGGGGCCAACGTCCTGACTTTC.

This clone appeared many times. The chain uses TRBV5-5 and TRBJ2-7; D gene unclear. The germline V gene has CDR1 SGHKS and CDR2 YYEKEE (reference sequence). The CDR3 is 13 amino acids. The V end lost 4 bases, the J end lost 0 bases, and 8 bases lay between the germline ends. CDR3 sequence reads: CASSPHISYEQYF. In DNA form, the CDR3 reads TGTGCCAGCAGCCCGCACATCTCCTACGAGCAGTACTTC.

The V call is TRBV6-5, the J call TRBJ2-2, with 7 bases fitting TRBD1. This CDR3 has 14 residues. With 5 bases clipped from V and 5 bases from J, the junction kept 5 bases outside the gene matches. Germline V lookup: CDR1 MNHEY, CDR2 SVGAGI. The CDR3 protein is CASSRMDRTGELFF. CDR3 nucleotides: TGTGCCAGCAGTCGCATGGACAGGACCGGGGAGCTGTTTTTT.

This CDR3 is CASSLRLAGETAYEQYF. The DNA of the CDR3 is TGTGCCAGCAGCTTAAGACTAGCGGGGGAAACCGCCTACGAGCAGTACTTC. J is TRBJ2-7 and V is TRBV11-2, with 12 nucleotides matching TRBD2. V shed 2 bases, J shed 2 bases, and the junction held 7 bases outside the gene matches. Germline assignment: CDR1 SGHAT and CDR2 FQNNGV. CDR3 length equals 17 residues.

The chain has TRBV7-3 and TRBJ2-7; 10 bases line up with TRBD1. The CDR3 covers 14 residues. Germline V gene lookup returns CDR1 SGHTA and CDR2 FQGTGA. V gave up 3 bases and J gave up 3 bases; unmatched junction bases: 2. CDR3 sequence (DNA): TGTGCCAGCAGCTTGGGACAGGGGTACTACGAGCAGTACTTC. Translating gives CASSLGQGYYEQYF.

The chain links TRBV4-1 to TRBJ1-5; 8 positions match TRBD1. Per the germline V gene, CDR1 is MGHRA and CDR2 is YSYEKL. Trimming removed 2 bases from V and 4 bases from J; junction bases left unmatched: 10. CDR3 length equals 17 residues. This CDR3 reads CASSQYHRTGTNQPQHF. CDR3 in DNA: TGCGCCAGCAGCCAATATCATCGGACAGGGACGAATCAGCCCCAGCATTTT.

The chain employs TRBV5-1 and TRBJ2-1; TRBD2 might be the D (6 bases). The germline V gene encodes CDR1 SGHRS and CDR2 YFSETQ. The CDR3 extends over 15 amino acids. The V end was cut by 1 base, the J end by 5 bases, with 13 bases between. The CDR3 DNA is TGCGCCAGCAGCTTGTACCCCGGGGGAGACAATGAGCAGTTCTTC. Its protein is CASSLYPGGDNEQFF.

The CDR3 DNA is TGTGCCAGCAGCCCCACAGGGGTTGGCACTGAAGCTTTCTTT. Its translation: CASSPTGVGTEAFF. The J gene is TRBJ1-1, the V gene TRBV27; 7 bases fit TRBD1. CDR3 length equals 14 residues. CDR1 and CDR2 (germline): MNHEY, SMNVEV (reference sequence). After removal of 6 bases from V and 4 bases from J, the junction contained 8 bases not matched to a gene.

This chain connects TRBV7-2 to TRBJ2-7; a weak D match, TRBD2 (5 bases). CDR1 is SGHTA, CDR2 FQGNSA, per germline. The V gene lost 4 bases and the J gene lost 5 bases, with 18 bases spanning the gap. There are 15 residues in the CDR3. The CDR3 spells CASSSPLAISNEQYF. The CDR3 DNA is TGTGCCAGCAGCTCTCCCCTAGCAATTTCTAACGAGCAGTACTTC.

The chain recombines TRBV5-1 with TRBJ2-5, with D uncertain. The CDR3 is 14 residues long. V lost 0 bases to trimming and J lost 1 base, with 7 bases between them. In germline, CDR1 is SGHRS, CDR2 YFSETQ. CDR3 residues: CASSLATAQETQYF. The DNA for the CDR3 is TGCGCCAGCAGCTTGGCCACAGCCCAAGAGACCCAGTACTTC.

The gene calls are TRBV9 and TRBJ2-2; 7 nucleotides line up with TRBD1. Germline trimming cut 6 bases from V and 1 base from J; bases unmatched to any gene: 3. The CDR3 spans 14 residues. Germline V gives CDR1 SGDLS, CDR2 YYNGEE. The CDR3 DNA follows: TGTGCCAGCAAGACAGGGCGGAACACCGGGGAGCTGTTTTTT. This encodes CASKTGRNTGELFF.

The chain has TRBV5-6 and TRBJ2-1; 11 positions match TRBD2. Germline CDR1 is SGHDT and CDR2 is YYEEEE. After removal of 2 bases from V and 8 bases from J, the junction contained 9 bases not matched to a gene. CDR3 size: 16 residues. In DNA, the CDR3 is TGTGCCAGCAGCTTAATTAGCGGGGGGGCCAAGGATGAGCAGTTCTTC. Translated: CASSLISGGAKDEQFF.

This rearrangement joins TRBV4-2 to TRBJ2-7, with D unresolved. V gave up 4 bases and J gave up 6 bases, with 7 bases separating them. The germline CDR1 and CDR2 sequences are LGHNA and YNFKEQ. CDR3 size: 11 residues. The CDR3 sequence is CASSLHSEQYF. CDR3 bases: TGTGCCAGCAGCCTACACAGCGAGCAGTACTTC.

The V call is TRBV10-3, the J call TRBJ2-1, with 9 bases that match TRBD1. With 2 bases clipped from V and 3 bases from J, the junction kept 2 bases outside the gene matches. CDR1 is ENHRY and CDR2 is SYGVKD in the germline V gene. The CDR3 totals 15 residues. The CDR3 loop reads CAISEGQGNYNEQFF. The DNA for the CDR3 is TGTGCCATCAGTGAGGGACAGGGGAACTACAATGAGCAGTTCTTC.

This clone was detected once. The chain joins TRBV5-6 to TRBJ1-2; perhaps TRBD1 as D (5 bases). Germline V lookup: CDR1 SGHDT, CDR2 YYEEEE. The V and J ends lost 1 base and 12 bases respectively, with 13 bases between them. CDR3 length equals 12 residues. CDR3 amino acids: CASSLSRVVDTF. The CDR3 DNA reads TGTGCCAGCAGCTTGAGCAGGGTAGTGGACACCTTC.

The chain employs TRBV3-1 (or the pseudogene TRBV3-2) and TRBJ2-7; 9 bases line up with TRBD1. Trimming took 4 bases from V and 6 from J; bases not matched to a gene: 13. CDR3 length equals 16 residues. Germline V gives CDR1 LGHDT, CDR2 YNNKEL (reference sequence). The CDR3 nucleotides are TGTGCCAGCAGCCCTCTTCCAGGGACAGGGAAGGTCGAGCAGTACTTC. Translation: CASSPLPGTGKVEQYF.

This clone was counted only a few times. The rearrangement links TRBV21-1 to TRBJ2-7; the table names TRBD1, a call not compared with the DNA. TRBV21-1 constitutes a pseudogene. This CDR3 region has 13 residues. The CDR3 is CASSKAQGTEQYF. The CDR3 bases are TGTGCCAGCAGCAAAGCGCAGGGGACCGAGCAGTACTTC.

The V gene is TRBV6-1, the J gene TRBJ2-1, with D possibly matching TRBD1 (6 bases). The CDR3 is made up of 17 amino acids. V dropped 0 bases and J dropped 6 bases, with 18 bases sitting between them. CDR1 is MNHNS, CDR2 SASEGT, per germline. CDR3 protein: CASSEAPGLGARNEQFF. The CDR3 bases are TGTGCCAGCAGTGAAGCGCCCGGACTGGGGGCCCGCAATGAGCAGTTCTTC.

The chain employs TRBV30 and TRBJ1-2; 10 bases match TRBD1. Germline V lookup: CDR1 GTSNPN, CDR2 SVGIG (reference sequence). The CDR3 has 15 amino acids. V gave up 3 bases and J gave up 1 base; unmatched junction bases: 5. The CDR3 loop is CAWSAGTGDNYGYTF. The CDR3 DNA follows: TGTGCCTGGAGCGCCGGGACAGGGGATAACTATGGCTACACCTTC.

Concerning this clone: Additional DNA sequences in this sample encode the identical CDR3. This chain connects TRBV12-3 or TRBV12-4 to TRBJ1-2; D is ambiguous. There are 12 residues in the CDR3. The V gene lost 4 bases and the J gene lost 5 bases, with 8 bases spanning the gap. CDR3 in DNA: TGTGCCAGCAGTTCTTCAGGTTATGGCTACACCTTC. Its translation: CASSSSGYGYTF.

The genes are TRBV10-2 and TRBJ1-1, with 8 nucleotides matching TRBD1. CDR1 and CDR2 from the germline V gene are WSHSY and SAAADI. Trimming removed 6 bases from V and 8 bases from J; junction bases left unmatched: 5. CDR3 length equals 12 residues. The CDR3 here is CASRHTGGEAFF. The CDR3 DNA reads TGCGCCAGCAGGCACACAGGGGGAGAAGCTTTCTTT.

This clone was picked up one time. The V call is TRBV6-1, the J call TRBJ2-3; D ambiguous. Germline V gene data show CDR1 as MNHNS and CDR2 as SASEGT. The CDR3 is 13 amino acids. V was trimmed by 2 bases and J by 3 bases, leaving 6 bases between them. The DNA of the CDR3 is TGTGCCAGCAGTGAACCCAGTACAGATACGCAGTATTTT. As protein: CASSEPSTDTQYF.

This chain uses TRBV6-1 with TRBJ1-2; D unclear. The ends were cut back, 1 base at V and 1 base at J, with 10 bases in the middle. The germline gives CDR1 MNHNS, CDR2 SASEGT. This CDR3 is 15 amino acids long. The CDR3 DNA follows: TGTGCCAGCAGTGAAGTGGGGAGGGTTAACTATGGCTACACCTTC. It yields the protein CASSEVGRVNYGYTF.

The chain uses TRBV18 and TRBJ2-3; 10 bases match TRBD2. V lost 4 bases and J lost 2; bases outside the gene matches: 3. The CDR3 loop spans 15 amino acids. Looked up from germline, CDR1 is KGHSH and CDR2 is LQKENI. In nucleotides, the CDR3 is TGTGCCAGCTCACTACTAGCGGGGAACACAGATACGCAGTATTTT. Translation: CASSLLAGNTDTQYF.

The chain uses TRBV6-5 and TRBJ1-2, with D possibly being TRBD1 (5 bases). Deletions cut 5 bases from V and 4 bases from J, with 11 bases between. Looked up from germline, CDR1 is MNHEY and CDR2 is SVGAGI. This CDR3 region has 13 residues. CDR3 in DNA: TGTGCCAGCAGTACTGACAGAACCTATGGCTACACCTTC. Translated: CASSTDRTYGYTF.

This chain links TRBV5-1 with TRBJ2-7; TRBD2 matches 7 bases. The ends lost 3 bases at V and 7 bases at J; junction bases unmatched: 13. The V gene's germline CDR1 is SGHRS and CDR2 YFSETQ. The CDR3 has 15 residues. The CDR3: CASSSSGGQRGEQYF. The CDR3 nucleotides are TGCGCCAGCAGCTCCTCGGGAGGCCAAAGAGGAGAGCAGTACTTC.

The V gene is TRBV6-4, the J gene TRBJ1-1; D call uncertain. Germline V gene sequence: CDR1 MRHNA, CDR2 SNTAGT. Trimming stripped 8 bases from V and 0 bases from J, with 16 bases between. The CDR3 is 15 residues long. The CDR3 loop reads CASPSAEVVNTEAFF. CDR3 in DNA: TGTGCCAGCCCATCGGCGGAAGTGGTGAACACTGAAGCTTTCTTT.